These 24 T cell receptor beta chains came from one sample sequenced in a study of spatial heterogeneity in lung cancer. Broader study findings: Expanded intratumoral alpha and beta TCR counts tracked tumor mutation counts.

Time point described: sample taken at primary tumor resection. Their cognate antigens are unknown. One entry per CDR3 protein, called by TCRdb with MiXCR from the 5' RACE reads. The sample holds some 4,900 distinct CDR3 sequences, around 14% seen once. Sequences were derived from lung tumor tissue, sampled at surgery. The receptors were gathered from a female donor with early-stage non-small cell lung cancer.

The V call is TRBV30, the J call TRBJ1-1; D not certain. This CDR3 comprises 12 residues. The V end was cut by 1 base, the J end by 4 bases, with 7 bases between. Germline V gives CDR1 GTSNPN, CDR2 SVGIG (reference sequence). CDR3 nucleotides: TGTGCCTGGAGTGCCGGCCTCACTGAAGCTTTCTTT. Translating it yields CAWSAGLTEAFF. Based on the CDR3 plus reference TRBV30 and TRBJ1-1, the full variable domain is SQTIHQWPATLVQPVGSPLSLECTVEGTSNPNLYWYRQAAGRGLQLLFYSVGIGQISSEVPQNLSASRPQDRQFILSSKKLLLSDSGFYLCAWSAGLTEAFFGQGTRLTVV.

This clonotype is judged medium-sized. The chain joins TRBV15 to TRBJ1-3; D is possibly TRBD1 (5 bases). In germline, CDR1 is LNHNV, CDR2 YYDKDF (reference sequence). Trimming pared 5 bases from V and 8 bases from J, leaving 22 bases between. The CDR3 totals 16 residues. The CDR3 coding sequence is TGTGCCACCAGCCCCCGAGGGTCGGCGACGGGGGACACCATATATTTT. Translated, it gives CATSPRGSATGDTIYF. The whole variable domain, filled in from reference TRBV15 and TRBJ1-3, reads DAMVIQNPRYQVTQFGKPVTLSCSQTLNHNVMYWYQQKSSQAPKLLFHYYDKDFNNEADTPDNFQSRRPNTSFCFLDIRSPGLGDTAMYLCATSPRGSATGDTIYFGEGSWLTVV.

The rearrangement joins TRBV11-2 to TRBJ2-4; D gene unclear. V lost 1 base, J lost 7 bases, and 8 bases lay in between. Germline V lookup: CDR1 SGHAT, CDR2 FQNNGV. The CDR3 is 13 amino acids. The CDR3 loop is CASSLGGVNIQYF. DNA for the CDR3: TGTGCCAGCAGCTTAGGAGGTGTGAACATTCAGTACTTC.

In this sample, this clonotype turned up many times. The CDR3 DNA follows: TGTGCCAGCAGCGTACAGGGGGCGGATGAGCAGTTCTTC. Residues: CASSVQGADEQFF. The chain joins TRBV7-3 to TRBJ2-1, with 9 bases aligning to TRBD1. There are 13 residues in the CDR3. Trimming took 5 bases from V and 8 from J; bases not matched to a gene: 4. Per the germline V gene, CDR1 is SGHTA and CDR2 is FQGTGA.

The table lists this clonotype with many counts. This rearrangement joins TRBV4-2 to TRBJ1-5, with 7 bases that match TRBD1. This CDR3 has 14 amino acids. Germline V gene lookup returns CDR1 LGHNA and CDR2 YNFKEQ. V lost 1 base and J lost 5; bases outside the gene matches: 2. The CDR3 is CASSQGDSYQPQHF. CDR3 in DNA: TGTGCCAGCAGCCAAGGGGACAGTTATCAGCCCCAGCATTTT.

This clonotype is categorized as medium-sized. The rearrangement uses TRBV20-1 and TRBJ2-7, with D possibly being TRBD2 (6 bases). Germline V lookup: CDR1 DFQATT, CDR2 SNEGSKA (reference sequence). This CDR3 contains 16 residues. V lost 0 bases and J 3 bases, leaving 18 bases between the germline ends. CDR3 region: CSARDDEGTGDYEQYF. The CDR3 coding sequence is TGCAGTGCTAGAGATGACGAAGGGACGGGGGACTACGAGCAGTACTTC.

This chain's CDR3 is CASMRMGEDTQYF. The CDR3 coding sequence is TGTGCCAGCATGCGCATGGGGGAAGATACGCAGTATTTT. The chain uses TRBV3-1 and TRBJ2-3; D might be TRBD1 or TRBD2, each matching 5 bases. Germline loops: CDR1 LGHDT, CDR2 YNNKEL (reference sequence). The CDR3 is made up of 13 amino acids. V was clipped by 7 bases and J by 5 bases, with 13 bases between them.

In DNA, the CDR3 is TGCGCCAGCAGCGATCATCTAGCGGATGCTAGCACAGATACGCAGTATTTT. It is translated as CASSDHLADASTDTQYF. V is TRBV5-1 and J is TRBJ2-3; 7 bases are a match to TRBD2. The CDR3 has 17 residues. Unmatched junction bases numbered 11, after V lost 4 bases and J lost 0 bases. Germline CDR1 and CDR2: SGHRS and YFSETQ.

The chain carries TRBV28 and TRBJ2-5, with 7 nucleotides matching TRBD2. In germline, CDR1 is MDHEN, CDR2 SYDVKM. With V trimmed by 5 bases and J by 5 bases, 11 bases remained unmatched. CDR3 size: 15 residues. CDR3 coding DNA: TGTGCCAGCAGTCCTCCGGAGGGAGGGCGGGAGACCCAGTACTTC. Amino acids: CASSPPEGGRETQYF.

By share of the sample, this clonotype is medium-sized. CDR3: CASSLGLGANTEAFF. DNA of the CDR3: TGTGCCAGCAGCTTAGGGTTGGGGGCGAACACTGAAGCTTTCTTT. This chain links TRBV11-2 with TRBJ1-1; possible D gene TRBD1, 6 bases. Germline lookup yields CDR1 SGHAT and CDR2 FQNNGV. The CDR3 loop spans 15 amino acids. V lost 1 base, J lost 1 base, and 10 bases lay in between.

This clonotype was observed a few times. The chain joins TRBV30 to TRBJ2-3; TRBD2 aligns across 7 bases. V was pared by 3 bases and J by 0 bases, with 6 bases of the junction left unmatched. The germline V gene encodes CDR1 GTSNPN and CDR2 SVGIG (reference sequence). The CDR3 is made up of 15 amino acids. CDR3 sequence: CAWSGGLVSTDTQYF. The CDR3, as DNA: TGTGCCTGGAGCGGTGGACTAGTTAGCACAGATACGCAGTATTTT.

This clonotype is medium-sized. The V and J genes are TRBV6-5 and TRBJ1-2, with TRBD1 matching 7 bases. The CDR3 runs 11 residues. Germline V gene sequence: CDR1 MNHEY, CDR2 SVGAGI. The trim removed 7 bases at V and 4 bases at J, leaving 0 bases unmatched. CDR3 in amino acids: CASTGGYGYTF. The CDR3 region has the DNA TGTGCCAGCACAGGGGGCTATGGCTACACCTTC.

Relative to its sample, this clonotype is medium-sized. The chain combines TRBV27 with TRBJ2-3, with D possibly called TRBD1 or TRBD2 (6 bases each). V was trimmed by 3 bases and J by 4 bases, leaving 14 bases between them. Germline CDR1 reads MNHEY; CDR2 reads SMNVEV (reference sequence). The CDR3 length is 15 residues. Here the CDR3 DNA reads TGTGCCAGCAGTTTCGAGGTGGGGGGCGCAGATACGCAGTATTTT. Translating gives CASSFEVGGADTQYF.

This clonotype is classed as medium-sized. The chain couples TRBV7-3 to TRBJ2-2, with 8 positions matching TRBD1. Germline V gene lookup returns CDR1 SGHTA and CDR2 FQGTGA. Trimming cost V 4 bases and J 1 base; bases outside gene matches: 2. This CDR3 comprises 15 residues. The CDR3 is CASSSGTGNTGELFF. The CDR3, as DNA: TGTGCCAGCAGCTCCGGGACAGGGAACACCGGGGAGCTGTTTTTT.

This clonotype counts as medium-sized. The V gene is TRBV7-3, the J gene TRBJ2-1; 9 nucleotides align to TRBD1. Germline assignment: CDR1 SGHTA and CDR2 FQGTGA. The junction had 1 base not matched to a gene; V was cut back by 5 bases and J by 8 bases. The CDR3 runs to 12 residues. The CDR3: CASSRQGDEQFF. The CDR3 DNA is TGTGCCAGCAGCCGACAGGGGGATGAGCAGTTCTTC.

The chain is built from TRBV7-8 and TRBJ2-1, with 8 positions matching TRBD2. V lost 1 base and J lost 7; bases outside the gene matches: 3. This CDR3 has 14 residues. Germline CDR1 and CDR2: SGHVS and FQNEAQ. The CDR3, as DNA: TGTGCCAGCAGCTTAGTCCTAGCGGGTAATGAGCAGTTCTTC. Encoded protein: CASSLVLAGNEQFF.

Only a few counts were recorded for this clonotype. V gene TRBV4-2 combines with J gene TRBJ2-1, with 8 bases fitting TRBD2. CDR1 is LGHNA, CDR2 YNFKEQ, per germline. V lost 0 bases to trimming and J lost 0 bases; unmatched junction nucleotides: 13. This CDR3 region has 20 residues. Here the CDR3 DNA reads TGTGCCAGCAGCCAAGACCCCTGGGGCGGGGGGCAGAGCTCCTACAATGAGCAGTTCTTC. Encoded protein: CASSQDPWGGGQSSYNEQFF.

This clonotype counts as medium-sized. CDR3: CASSSGTPGPEAFF. The CDR3 nucleotides read TGTGCCAGCAGTTCCGGGACCCCCGGACCTGAAGCTTTCTTT. This chain joins TRBV12-3 or TRBV12-4 and TRBJ1-1, with D possibly being TRBD1 (5 bases). The CDR3 is 14 amino acids. Trimming removed 4 bases from V and 6 bases from J, with 15 bases in between.

This clonotype was detected ten times or more. The CDR3 protein is CSADPPWDSLGETQYF. The CDR3 DNA reads TGCAGTGCTGACCCACCGTGGGACAGTCTGGGAGAGACCCAGTACTTC. The gene calls are TRBV20-1 and TRBJ2-5; 7 positions agree with TRBD1. V shed 5 bases and J 4 bases; nucleotides not matched to a gene: 16. Looked up from germline, CDR1 is DFQATT and CDR2 is SNEGSKA (reference sequence). This CDR3 region has 16 residues.

Within the sample, this clonotype is medium-sized. The chain carries TRBV15 and TRBJ1-2, with unresolved D. Looked up from germline, CDR1 is LNHNV and CDR2 is YYDKDF (reference sequence). This CDR3 has 14 amino acids. With 0 bases removed from V and 8 bases from J, the gap between germline ends came to 13 bases. CDR3 protein: CATSRDLVIGGYTF. The CDR3 DNA sequence: TGTGCCACCAGCAGAGATCTAGTGATTGGGGGCTACACCTTC. Variable domain in full (rest from reference TRBV15 and TRBJ1-2): DAMVIQNPRYQVTQFGKPVTLSCSQTLNHNVMYWYQQKSSQAPKLLFHYYDKDFNNEADTPDNFQSRRPNTSFCFLDIRSPGLGDTAMYLCATSRDLVIGGYTFGSGTRLTVV.

By share of the sample, this clonotype is medium-sized. The genes are TRBV18 and TRBJ1-5; 10 bases are shared with TRBD1. CDR3 size: 15 residues. Germline values: CDR1 KGHSH, CDR2 LQKENI. V shed 3 bases and J 4 bases; nucleotides not matched to a gene: 3. In DNA form, the CDR3 reads TGTGCCAGCTCACCGCGGACAGGGGGTAATCAGCCCCAGCATTTT. Protein: CASSPRTGGNQPQHF.

This clonotype has ten or more counts. The rearrangement links TRBV2 to TRBJ2-7; no clear D gene. The CDR3 is 12 residues long. CDR1 and CDR2 from the germline V gene are SNHLY and FYNNEI. Trimming shortened V by 7 bases and J by 2 bases, and 9 bases separated the two germline ends. The CDR3 nucleotides read TGTGCCAGCACAATGACGACCTACGAGCAGTACTTC. Its protein is CASTMTTYEQYF.

The chain couples TRBV20-1 to TRBJ2-2; 8 nucleotides agree with TRBD1. V was clipped by 6 bases and J by 1 base; unmatched bases: 4. CDR3 size: 14 residues. Per the germline V gene, CDR1 is DFQATT and CDR2 is SNEGSKA (reference sequence). CDR3 bases: TGCAGTGCCAGGACAGGGTTGAACACCGGGGAGCTGTTTTTT. Translating gives CSARTGLNTGELFF.

Within the sample, this clonotype is medium-sized (0.01 to 0.1%). J is TRBJ1-5 and V is TRBV6-2 or TRBV6-3; no firm D call. The V end was cut by 9 bases, the J end by 0 bases, with 6 bases between. The CDR3 extends over 12 amino acids. Germline-derived CDR1 and CDR2 are MNHEY and SVGEGT. Written as DNA, the CDR3 is TGTGCCAGTCATGGTAGCAATCAGCCCCAGCATTTT. It translates to CASHGSNQPQHF.